This entry features one T cell receptor beta chain sequence. Antigen unknown. The data were taken from a study of OX40 agonist ivuxolimab in advanced cancers. In the study overall: Previous treatment with anti-PD-1, anti-PD-L1 or anti-CTLA-4 therapy was allowed; roughly 40% had received some.

Notes on the study in general: Among patients with partial responses at 0.1-3.0 mg/kg, clonal expansion was among the lowest. The study found that CD8+ T cells averaged more expanded clones than CD4+.

Trimming cost V 1 base and J 1 base; bases outside gene matches: 10. This CDR3 comprises 19 residues. The germline V gene encodes CDR1 MDHEN and CDR2 SYDVKM. Method: immunoSEQ multiplex PCR; TCRdb's copy keeps in-frame clones and lacks some. Of 70,000 or so clones listed, about 85% are singletons. This material consisted of CD4+ or CD8+ T cells sorted from blood, taken in a trial of the OX40 agonist ivuxolimab. The chain has TRBV28 and TRBJ2-5; 12 bases line up with TRBD2. This TCR was recovered from an adult with an advanced solid tumor such as melanoma, head and neck, liver or kidney cancer. This CDR3 reads CASSLSSTSGRGGQETQYF. The DNA of the CDR3 is TGTGCCAGCAGTTTATCGTCGACTAGCGGGAGAGGGGGCCAAGAGACCCAGTACTTC.